This entry concerns a single T cell receptor (beta chain). The source of the sample is a study of blood T cell repertoires in COVID-19. At the level of the study: Sources were T cells, B-cell-depleted T cells, or PBMCs; the material itself was cDNA or gDNA.

Germline-derived CDR1 and CDR2 are MNHEY and SMNVEV (reference sequence). The CDR3 has 15 amino acids. Trimming cost V 5 bases and J 0 bases, with 12 bases left between them. Profiled with immunoSEQ multiplex PCR; TCRdb holds only in-frame clones, not every one. This sample has about 140,000 clones; over 65% occur once, and the top ten carry approximately 4.5%. The chain has TRBV27 and TRBJ2-3; D might be TRBD2 (5 bases). This clonotype was obtained from an elderly woman with active or convalescent COVID-19. Specimen: peripheral blood. The CDR3 sequence is CASSEQRLSTDTQYF. The CDR3 DNA reads as TGTGCCAGCAGTGAACAGCGGCTGAGCACAGATACGCAGTATTTT.